This T cell receptor beta chain appears in the sequencing data of a study of T cells in tuberculosis. Using immunoSEQ multiplex PCR, the repertoire was profiled, and TCRdb retains in-frame clones only, with some absent. The table includes about 23,000 clones, about 97% detected once. The V end lost 3 bases, the J end lost 4 bases, and 10 bases lay between the germline ends. The CDR3 consists of 13 residues. Germline V lookup: CDR1 SNHLY, CDR2 FYNNEI. The rearrangement uses TRBV2 and TRBJ2-7, with D hard to call. Source material: PBMCs. This receptor was obtained from a donor under 30 with latent tuberculosis or without tuberculosis infection. CDR3 DNA sequence: TGTGCCAGCAGTGAGGGCAGGATGTACGAGCAGTACTTC. This gives the protein CASSEGRMYEQYF.